This note documents a single T cell receptor beta chain sequence. What it binds is not known. The V end lost 4 bases, the J end lost 4 bases, and 17 bases lay between the germline ends. The CDR3 extends over 15 amino acids. Per the germline V gene, CDR1 is SGHKS and CDR2 is YYEKEE (reference sequence). The source of the sample is a study of T cells in Graves' hyperthyroidism and ophthalmopathy. Study-level points and caveats: The blood repertoire included most of the expanded thyroid clonotypes above 0.001.

TCR beta CDR3 regions were amplified from RNA. The HTBI primer set drove a first-round RT-PCR of the TCR CDR3. TCRdb passed the multiplex PCR reads through MiXCR, listing each CDR3 protein once. The repertoire has roughly 250,000 distinct CDR3 sequences, 22% of them found once; the top ten carry around 60%. Enrolled ophthalmopathy patients presented with a Clinical Activity Score of at least 3, a NOSPECS grade of at least 4, and disease duration under 3 months. An approximately 9.4 ml volume of fresh peripheral blood provided the PBMCs. The chain couples TRBV5-5 to TRBJ1-2; tentative D call: TRBD1 (5 bases). Specimen: blood. This receptor was identified in a man aged 25 to 40 with Graves' ophthalmopathy. The CDR3 sequence: CASSPRTGRVYGYTF. CDR3 coding DNA: TGTGCCAGCAGCCCCCGTACAGGAAGGGTCTATGGCTACACCTTC.